This is a list of T cell receptor beta chains from one sample in a study of cytomegalovirus exposure and HLA in healthy donors. Measured with immunoSEQ multiplex PCR; TCRdb has only the in-frame clones, and not every one. Counted here are around 200,000 clones, 65% to 90% occurring once; the ten biggest clones make up just over 1.4%. Sequenced material: PBMCs. The source is a girl under 18 in good health and CMV-seronegative. The CDR3 runs from the conserved cysteine through the conserved F or W. Each record gives: D gene, clone size, V gene, J gene, CDR3 DNA, CDR3 protein. A D gene is named only where the DNA matches it firmly. Clone size is shown for a subset of rows, as once, few, many or a class of expanded clone.

D gene: .; clone size: once; V gene: TRBV29-1; J gene: TRBJ1-3; CDR3 DNA: TGCAGCGCACAGGACAGTTCAGCCCTCCACCCTGGAAACACCATATATTTT; CDR3 protein: CSAQDSSALHPGNTIYF
D gene: .; clone size: .; V gene: TRBV7-8; J gene: TRBJ1-5; CDR3 DNA: TGTGCCAGCCAGCTAGAGGGAGGCAATCAGCCCCAGCATTTT; CDR3 protein: CASQLEGGNQPQHF
D gene: .; clone size: .; V gene: TRBV18; J gene: TRBJ2-7; CDR3 DNA: TGTGCCAGCTCACCACTCAAGGAAGGGGGCGAGCAGTACTTC; CDR3 protein: CASSPLKEGGEQYF
D gene: TRBD2; clone size: once; V gene: TRBV28; J gene: TRBJ2-7; CDR3 DNA: TGTGCCAGCAGTTTAACGGCGGGAGGGTCCTACGAGCAGTACTTC; CDR3 protein: CASSLTAGGSYEQYF
D gene: .; clone size: .; V gene: TRBV4-2; J gene: TRBJ2-3; CDR3 DNA: TGTGCCAGCAGCCAAGGCCTCTCGGGGGAGAGCACAGATACGCAGTATTTT; CDR3 protein: CASSQGLSGESTDTQYF
D gene: .; clone size: .; V gene: TRBV25-1; J gene: TRBJ2-6; CDR3 DNA: TGTGCCAGCGTCTTCTCTGGGGCCAACGTCCTGACTTTC; CDR3 protein: CASVFSGANVLTF
D gene: TRBD2; clone size: .; V gene: TRBV4-1; J gene: TRBJ2-1; CDR3 DNA: TGCGCCAGCAGCCAAGCTAGCGGGAGGGCCCACAGGCACAATGAGCAGTTCTTC; CDR3 protein: CASSQASGRAHRHNEQFF
D gene: .; clone size: .; V gene: TRBV9; J gene: TRBJ2-3; CDR3 DNA: TGTGCCAGCAGCGTAACCCCCCGGGTGGGGCACACAGATACGCAGTATTTT; CDR3 protein: CASSVTPRVGHTDTQYF
D gene: .; clone size: few; V gene: TRBV2; J gene: TRBJ1-2; CDR3 DNA: TGTGCCAGCCAACGAGAGGGCTACACCTTC; CDR3 protein: CASQREGYTF
D gene: .; clone size: .; V gene: TRBV5-1; J gene: TRBJ2-1; CDR3 DNA: TGCGCCAGCAGCCTGACGGACAGCTACAATGAGCAGTTCTTC; CDR3 protein: CASSLTDSYNEQFF
D gene: .; clone size: .; V gene: TRBV7-3; J gene: TRBJ2-1; CDR3 DNA: TGTGCCAGCAGCCCAGGAAACTACAATGAGCAGTTCTTC; CDR3 protein: CASSPGNYNEQFF
D gene: TRBD1; clone size: few; V gene: TRBV6-5; J gene: TRBJ1-2; CDR3 DNA: TGTGCCAGCAGTCAGGGGGCGCCGGGCGGCTACACCTTC; CDR3 protein: CASSQGAPGGYTF
D gene: TRBD1; clone size: once; V gene: TRBV4-1; J gene: TRBJ2-7; CDR3 DNA: TGCGCCAGCAGCCCCGGGACAGTGTCCTACGAGCAGTACTTC; CDR3 protein: CASSPGTVSYEQYF
D gene: TRBD2; clone size: .; V gene: TRBV19; J gene: TRBJ2-5; CDR3 DNA: TGTGCCAGTAGTATGGTGACTAGCGGGGATGAGACCCAGTACTTC; CDR3 protein: CASSMVTSGDETQYF
D gene: TRBD1; clone size: .; V gene: TRBV10-2; J gene: TRBJ1-3; CDR3 DNA: TGCGCCAGCAGTGAGTCCGATGCGGGACAGGGGCACACCATATATTTT; CDR3 protein: CASSESDAGQGHTIYF
D gene: TRBD2; clone size: .; V gene: TRBV4-3; J gene: TRBJ2-1; CDR3 DNA: TGCGCCAGCAGCCAAGACAGGCTAGCGGGGAATGAGCAGTTCTTC; CDR3 protein: CASSQDRLAGNEQFF
D gene: TRBD2; clone size: few; V gene: TRBV10-1; J gene: TRBJ2-7; CDR3 DNA: TGCGCCAGCAGTGAGACGCGGGGGGCTCCCTACGAGCAGTACTTC; CDR3 protein: CASSETRGAPYEQYF
D gene: TRBD1; clone size: .; V gene: TRBV5-1; J gene: TRBJ1-1; CDR3 DNA: TGCGCCAGCAGCCCGGGACAGGGCGACGATACTGAAGCTTTCTTT; CDR3 protein: CASSPGQGDDTEAFF
D gene: TRBD1; clone size: .; V gene: TRBV18; J gene: TRBJ2-3; CDR3 DNA: TGTGCCAGCTCACCCTCGACAGGGAGCACAGATACGCAGTATTTT; CDR3 protein: CASSPSTGSTDTQYF
D gene: .; clone size: few; V gene: TRBV6-5; J gene: TRBJ1-1; CDR3 DNA: TGTGCCAGCACAGGGATGAACACTGAAGCTTTCTTT; CDR3 protein: CASTGMNTEAFF
D gene: TRBD2; clone size: few; V gene: TRBV6-6; J gene: TRBJ2-1; CDR3 DNA: TGTGCCAGCAGTTACTCTCTAGCGGGGGGCATGGATGAGCAGTTCTTC; CDR3 protein: CASSYSLAGGMDEQFF
D gene: .; clone size: .; V gene: TRBV11-2; J gene: TRBJ2-7; CDR3 DNA: TGTGCCAGCAGATCTACAGCCTACGAGCAGTACTTC; CDR3 protein: CASRSTAYEQYF
D gene: TRBD1; clone size: .; V gene: TRBV5-1; J gene: TRBJ2-3; CDR3 DNA: TGCGCCAGCAGCCAGGGACAGCTGGATACGCAGTATTTT; CDR3 protein: CASSQGQLDTQYF
D gene: TRBD2; clone size: .; V gene: TRBV6-6; J gene: TRBJ2-7; CDR3 DNA: TGTGCCAGCAGTTACGAGTTGACTAGCGGGGGCGAGCAGTACTTC; CDR3 protein: CASSYELTSGGEQYF
D gene: .; clone size: once; V gene: TRBV7-3; J gene: TRBJ1-1; CDR3 DNA: TGTGCCAGCAACCTATCACCGACAGGCTCGAACACTGAAGCTTTCTTT; CDR3 protein: CASNLSPTGSNTEAFF
D gene: .; clone size: .; V gene: TRBV7-9; J gene: TRBJ2-6; CDR3 DNA: TGTGCCAGCAGCCGATTCCCGCGACAGCGCCACTCTGGGGCCAACGTCCTGACTTTC; CDR3 protein: CASSRFPRQRHSGANVLTF
D gene: .; clone size: few; V gene: TRBV5-1; J gene: TRBJ1-1; CDR3 DNA: TGCGCCAGCAGCACCGGACAGAGTGAAGCTTTCTTT; CDR3 protein: CASSTGQSEAFF
D gene: TRBD1; clone size: .; V gene: TRBV18; J gene: TRBJ2-3; CDR3 DNA: TGTGCCAGCTCACCCCTAGGGACAGGGGGGACAGATACGCAGTATTTT; CDR3 protein: CASSPLGTGGTDTQYF
D gene: TRBD1; clone size: .; V gene: TRBV9; J gene: TRBJ1-2; CDR3 DNA: TGTGCCAGCAGCGCAGGTGACAGGGATCTATGGTGGTACACCTTC; CDR3 protein: CASSAGDRDLWWYTF
D gene: TRBD2; clone size: .; V gene: TRBV7-6; J gene: TRBJ2-3; CDR3 DNA: TGTGCCAGCAGCATATGGACTAGCGGAGGGGGGGCAGATACGCAGTATTTT; CDR3 protein: CASSIWTSGGGADTQYF
D gene: TRBD1; clone size: .; V gene: TRBV18; J gene: TRBJ2-7; CDR3 DNA: TGTGCCAGCTCATTCACCGGGACAGGGGTCTACGAGCAGTACTTC; CDR3 protein: CASSFTGTGVYEQYF
D gene: .; clone size: .; V gene: TRBV30; J gene: TRBJ1-1; CDR3 DNA: TGTGCCTGGGGGGGGGACGGAGCTGAAGCTTTCTTT; CDR3 protein: CAWGGDGAEAFF
D gene: .; clone size: .; V gene: TRBV10-3; J gene: TRBJ1-2; CDR3 DNA: TGTGCCGTACGTGCAGGGGACTATGGCTACACCTTC; CDR3 protein: CAVRAGDYGYTF
D gene: .; clone size: .; V gene: TRBV5-1; J gene: TRBJ2-7; CDR3 DNA: TGCGCCAGCAGCTTGGCCGGACGGGAGTTCTACGAGCAGTACTTC; CDR3 protein: CASSLAGREFYEQYF
D gene: .; clone size: .; V gene: TRBV5-1; J gene: TRBJ1-5; CDR3 DNA: TGCGCCAGCAGCTTGGGGGCAAATCAGCCCCAGCATTTT; CDR3 protein: CASSLGANQPQHF
D gene: .; clone size: .; V gene: TRBV2; J gene: TRBJ1-2; CDR3 DNA: TGTGCCAGCAGTGAAGCGCTTGATATCGGGGGTGACACCTTC; CDR3 protein: CASSEALDIGGDTF
D gene: .; clone size: .; V gene: TRBV11-2; J gene: TRBJ2-7; CDR3 DNA: TGTGCCAGCAGCCCCAGGGCCTCCTACGAGCAGTACTTC; CDR3 protein: CASSPRASYEQYF
D gene: TRBD1; clone size: .; V gene: TRBV5-1; J gene: TRBJ1-6; CDR3 DNA: TGCGCCAGCAGCTCGGAAGGCTCGGACAGGAGACCCTATTCACCCCTCCACTTT; CDR3 protein: CASSSEGSDRRPYSPLHF
D gene: TRBD1; clone size: few; V gene: TRBV6-5; J gene: TRBJ2-7; CDR3 DNA: TGTGCCAGCCGCCGGGACAGAGGCTACGAGCAGTACTTC; CDR3 protein: CASRRDRGYEQYF
D gene: .; clone size: .; V gene: TRBV6-5; J gene: TRBJ2-5; CDR3 DNA: TGTGCCAGCGGAGGGGGAGGGGAACAGTACTTC; CDR3 protein: CASGGGGEQYF
D gene: .; clone size: once; V gene: TRBV30; J gene: TRBJ2-1; CDR3 DNA: TGTGCCTGGAGCCTCCGTGAGCAGTTCTTC; CDR3 protein: CAWSLREQFF
D gene: TRBD2; clone size: .; V gene: TRBV27; J gene: TRBJ2-7; CDR3 DNA: TGTGCCAGCAGGGGAGGGCGGACTTCCTACGAGCAGTACTTC; CDR3 protein: CASRGGRTSYEQYF
D gene: TRBD2; clone size: .; V gene: TRBV13; J gene: TRBJ2-1; CDR3 DNA: TGTGCCAGCAGCAAGCGGGGGGGTTACAATGAGCAGTTCTTC; CDR3 protein: CASSKRGGYNEQFF
D gene: TRBD2; clone size: once; V gene: TRBV5-4; J gene: TRBJ2-1; CDR3 DNA: TGTGCCAGCAGTAGCGGGGGGTCGAGCTCCTACAATGAGCAGTTCTTC; CDR3 protein: CASSSGGSSSYNEQFF
D gene: TRBD2; clone size: .; V gene: TRBV5-1; J gene: TRBJ2-7; CDR3 DNA: TGCGCCAGCAGTATCGTGGCTAGCGGTTCCTACGAGCAGTACTTC; CDR3 protein: CASSIVASGSYEQYF
D gene: TRBD1; clone size: .; V gene: TRBV19; J gene: TRBJ1-6; CDR3 DNA: TGTGCCAGTAGTACCTACAGGGGAAGGTCACCCCTCCACTTT; CDR3 protein: CASSTYRGRSPLHF
D gene: TRBD2; clone size: .; V gene: TRBV13; J gene: TRBJ2-7; CDR3 DNA: TGTGCCAGCGGGAGGGCCTACGAGCAGTACTTC; CDR3 protein: CASGRAYEQYF
D gene: TRBD2; clone size: .; V gene: TRBV18; J gene: TRBJ2-1; CDR3 DNA: TGTGCCAGCTCTCCGACTAGCGGGGGGGTAAATGAGCAGTTCTTC; CDR3 protein: CASSPTSGGVNEQFF
D gene: .; clone size: .; V gene: TRBV28; J gene: TRBJ2-5; CDR3 DNA: TGTGCCAGCAGTCCTCAGGAGACCCAGTACTTC; CDR3 protein: CASSPQETQYF
D gene: .; clone size: .; V gene: TRBV30; J gene: TRBJ1-5; CDR3 DNA: TGTGCCTGGAGCCTAATGGGACAACTCCAGCCCCAGCATTTT; CDR3 protein: CAWSLMGQLQPQHF
D gene: .; clone size: .; V gene: TRBV6-5; J gene: TRBJ1-2; CDR3 DNA: TGTGCCAGCACGGGAGGGAGTAAAAGCTATGGCTACACCTTC; CDR3 protein: CASTGGSKSYGYTF
D gene: .; clone size: .; V gene: TRBV7-8; J gene: TRBJ1-3; CDR3 DNA: TGTGCCAGCAGCTTTCCCTCGGGAAACACCATATATTTT; CDR3 protein: CASSFPSGNTIYF
D gene: .; clone size: .; V gene: TRBV6-6; J gene: TRBJ1-3; CDR3 DNA: TGTGCCAGCAGTTACGACAACTCTGGAAACACCATATATTTT; CDR3 protein: CASSYDNSGNTIYF
D gene: .; clone size: .; V gene: TRBV28; J gene: TRBJ1-1; CDR3 DNA: TGTGCCAGCAGTATCAGACAGTTCGAAGCTTTCTTT; CDR3 protein: CASSIRQFEAFF
D gene: .; clone size: .; V gene: TRBV7-7; J gene: TRBJ1-1; CDR3 DNA: TGTGCTAGGAGTAGGTGGGAGTTTATGAACACTGAAGCTTTCTTT; CDR3 protein: CARSRWEFMNTEAFF
D gene: TRBD2; clone size: .; V gene: TRBV27; J gene: TRBJ2-1; CDR3 DNA: TGTGCCAGCAGTTTATTAAGTAGCGGGGGGGCCAAAAATGAGCAGTTCTTC; CDR3 protein: CASSLLSSGGAKNEQFF
D gene: .; clone size: once; V gene: TRBV23-1; J gene: TRBJ2-7; CDR3 DNA: TGCGCCAGCGAAGGACTGGCACTGGTCGGGGTTTACGAGCAGTACTTC; CDR3 protein: CASEGLALVGVYEQYF
D gene: .; clone size: .; V gene: TRBV6-5; J gene: TRBJ2-2; CDR3 DNA: TGTGCCAGCAGTTACCCCGTGAGTGGCACCGGGGAGCTGTTTTTT; CDR3 protein: CASSYPVSGTGELFF
D gene: TRBD1; clone size: .; V gene: TRBV28; J gene: TRBJ1-2; CDR3 DNA: TGTGCCAGCGGGACAGGTGATTCTAACTATGGCTACACCTTC; CDR3 protein: CASGTGDSNYGYTF
D gene: .; clone size: .; V gene: TRBV7-8; J gene: TRBJ2-7; CDR3 DNA: TGTGCCAGCAGCTTACTCTCAGGGAACCCCTACGAGCAGTACTTC; CDR3 protein: CASSLLSGNPYEQYF